Listed here are 14 T cell receptor beta chains from one sample, sequenced in a study of blood T cell repertoires in COVID-19. Profiled with immunoSEQ multiplex PCR; TCRdb holds only in-frame clones, not every one. The table includes 85,000 to 110,000 clones, around 84% detected once. The sequenced sample consisted of peripheral blood. The source of these receptors is a human donor in a cohort sampled during active COVID-19.

The genes are TRBV2 and TRBJ1-1; 8 positions agree with TRBD1. The CDR3 contains 16 residues. Germline CDR1 SNHLY, CDR2 FYNNEI. The J segment lost 2 bases and the V segment lost 3 bases, leaving 8 bases of the junction unmatched. CDR3 nucleotide sequence: TGTGCCAGCAGTGAGAGGGGTCAGGGGGCTAACACTGAAGCTTTCTTT. This translates into CASSERGQGANTEAFF.

The V gene is TRBV3-1 (or the pseudogene TRBV3-2), the J gene TRBJ2-3, with 9 nucleotides matching TRBD1. The CDR3 loop spans 15 amino acids. V lost 4 bases, J lost 11 bases, and 13 bases stayed unmatched. Germline-derived CDR1 and CDR2 are LGHDT and YNNKEL (reference sequence). CDR3 DNA sequence: TGTGCCAGCAGCCGAGCCGGGACAGGGATTAATTTGCAGTATTTT. It codes for CASSRAGTGINLQYF.

This clone has just a few counts. J is TRBJ1-1 and V is TRBV7-9; D is undetermined. CDR1 and CDR2 (germline): SEHNR, FQNEAQ (reference sequence). The CDR3 length is 13 residues. V was shortened by 3 bases and J by 2 bases, with 7 bases between the two germline ends. Written as DNA, the CDR3 is TGTGCCAGCAGCTTTCAGAAAAACACTGAAGCTTTCTTT. Encoded protein: CASSFQKNTEAFF.

This rearrangement joins TRBV7-6 to TRBJ2-4; 10 nucleotides agree with TRBD1. The CDR3 extends over 16 amino acids. Germline CDR1 SGHVS, CDR2 FNYEAQ. After removal of 1 base from V and 1 base from J, the junction contained 1 base not matched to a gene. CDR3: CASSLEGQGAKNIQYF. DNA for the CDR3: TGTGCCAGCAGCTTAGAGGGACAGGGGGCCAAAAACATTCAGTACTTC.

Only one count was recorded for this clone. J is TRBJ1-1 and V is TRBV29-1; TRBD1 might be the D (5 bases). This CDR3 comprises 18 residues. The germline V gene encodes CDR1 SQVTM and CDR2 ANQGSEA. V lost 3 bases and J lost 3, with 26 bases in between. CDR3 sequence (DNA): TGCAGCGTTGAGTTGTACTGGGGGACTAACTGGGGGGACACTGAAGCTTTCTTT. Its translation: CSVELYWGTNWGDTEAFF.

This rearrangement joins TRBV11-2 to TRBJ2-7; the match to TRBD2 covers 7 bases. The ends lost 5 bases at V and 3 bases at J; junction bases unmatched: 1. Germline V gene lookup returns CDR1 SGHAT and CDR2 FQNNGV. The CDR3 is 12 residues long. CDR3 sequence reads: CASSPGGYEQYF. Written as DNA, the CDR3 is TGTGCCAGCAGCCCGGGGGGCTACGAGCAGTACTTC.

This CDR3 reads CASSFTGEAFF. The CDR3 bases are TGTGCCAGCAGTTTTACAGGGGAAGCTTTCTTT. The rearrangement joins TRBV6-5 to TRBJ1-1, with D possibly TRBD1 on 6 matching bases. Germline loops: CDR1 MNHEY, CDR2 SVGAGI. V was shortened by 4 bases and J by 8 bases, with 8 bases between the two germline ends. The CDR3 extends over 11 amino acids.

V usage is TRBV10-3 and J usage is TRBJ2-7, with 7 bases that match TRBD1. Germline V gives CDR1 ENHRY, CDR2 SYGVKD. The V and J ends lost 6 bases and 7 bases, in that order; junction bases with no gene match: 6. The CDR3 is 12 residues long. CDR3 loop: CAIRQGSGEQYF. DNA of the CDR3: TGTGCCATCAGACAGGGGTCGGGAGAGCAGTACTTC.

The chain employs TRBV18 and TRBJ1-5; D is unresolved. V was cut by 3 bases and J by 2 bases, with 11 bases left in between. The germline gives CDR1 KGHSH, CDR2 LQKENI. The CDR3 consists of 15 residues. The CDR3 sequence: CASSPRTDGNQPQHF. Written as DNA, the CDR3 is TGTGCCAGCTCACCTCGGACTGATGGCAATCAGCCCCAGCATTTT. The full variable domain, in which reference TRBV18 and TRBJ1-5 provide the parts outside the CDR3, is NAGVMQNPRHLVRRRGQEARLRCSPMKGHSHVYWYRQLPEEGLKFMVYLQKENIIDESGMPKERFSAEFPKEGPSILRIQQVVRGDSAAYFCASSPRTDGNQPQHFGDGTRLSIL.

In this sample, this clone turned up once. The chain couples TRBV3-1 (or the pseudogene TRBV3-2) to TRBJ2-3; 9 nucleotides align to TRBD1. J gave up 3 bases and V 2 bases, and 6 bases lay outside the gene matches. The germline V gene has CDR1 LGHDT and CDR2 YNNKEL (reference sequence). CDR3 length: 16 residues. CDR3 in DNA: TGTGCCAGCAGCCAAACCCGGGACAGGGTAACAGATACGCAGTATTTT. This translates into CASSQTRDRVTDTQYF.

The chain recombines TRBV6-1 with TRBJ2-2, with 8 bases that match TRBD1. V was pared by 1 base and J by 8 bases, with 12 bases of the junction left unmatched. The CDR3 contains 17 residues. Germline V gene sequence: CDR1 MNHNS, CDR2 SASEGT. The CDR3 here is CASSEVSAGGASGELFF. CDR3 nucleotides: TGTGCCAGCAGTGAAGTTTCGGCAGGGGGCGCGTCGGGGGAGCTGTTTTTT.

This clone has more than one count but fewer than ten. This rearrangement joins TRBV19 to TRBJ1-5; the D gene is possibly TRBD1 (5 bases). Trimming left V 3 bases short and J 4 bases short, with 10 bases between. Germline lookup yields CDR1 LNHDA and CDR2 SQIVND (reference sequence). The CDR3 covers 14 residues. CDR3 coding DNA: TGTGCCAGTAGTATCGACAGTTTGAATCAGCCCCAGCATTTT. Protein sequence: CASSIDSLNQPQHF.

This sequence joins TRBV11-2 and TRBJ2-7, with TRBD2 identical over 10 bases. The CDR3 spans 14 residues. The V gene's germline CDR1 is SGHAT and CDR2 FQNNGV. V shed 3 bases and J 6 bases; nucleotides not matched to a gene: 5. The CDR3 spells CASSFGTSVSEQYF. CDR3 nucleotide sequence: TGTGCCAGCAGCTTCGGGACTAGCGTCAGCGAGCAGTACTTC.

The V gene is TRBV27, the J gene TRBJ1-4; 7 nucleotides match TRBD1. Looked up from germline, CDR1 is MNHEY and CDR2 is SMNVEV (reference sequence). Losses at the gene ends were 7 bases for V and 5 bases for J; bases not matched to a gene: 13. The CDR3 runs 16 residues. Here the CDR3 DNA reads TGTGCCAGCAAGAGGCTTTTCGGGACAGCAAATGAAAAACTGTTTTTT. Translated: CASKRLFGTANEKLFF.